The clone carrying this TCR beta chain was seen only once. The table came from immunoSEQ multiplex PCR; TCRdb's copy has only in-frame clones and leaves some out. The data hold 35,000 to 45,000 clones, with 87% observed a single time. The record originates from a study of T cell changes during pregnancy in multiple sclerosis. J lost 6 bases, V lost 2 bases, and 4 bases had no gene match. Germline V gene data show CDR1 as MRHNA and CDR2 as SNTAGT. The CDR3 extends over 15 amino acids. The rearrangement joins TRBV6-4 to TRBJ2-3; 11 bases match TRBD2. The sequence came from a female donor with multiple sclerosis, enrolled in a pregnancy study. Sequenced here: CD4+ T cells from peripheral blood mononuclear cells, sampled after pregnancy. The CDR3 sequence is CASSDTSGGVDTQYF. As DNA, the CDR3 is TGTGCCAGCAGTGACACTAGCGGGGGAGTGGATACGCAGTATTTT.